A single sample is the source of the 28 T cell receptor beta chains below, sequenced in a study of cytomegalovirus exposure and HLA in healthy donors. Primers: 60 Vbeta forward and 13 Jbeta reverse. Data came from immunoSEQ multiplex PCR; TCRdb stores just in-frame clones and leaves some out. The table lists 150,000 to 200,000 clones, 81% of them singletons. Sequenced sample: PBMCs. These receptors were collected from a man between 18 and 29 years old in good health and CMV-seronegative.

This sequence joins TRBV28 and TRBJ2-3, with D possibly TRBD2 on 6 matching bases. The CDR3 sequence is 17 residues long. V was shortened by 6 bases and J by 2 bases, with 21 bases between the two germline ends. The germline V gene encodes CDR1 MDHEN and CDR2 SYDVKM. Written as DNA, the CDR3 is TGTGCCAGCAGCTTGTACAGCGGGTCGCTACACACAGATACGCAGTATTTT. It specifies CASSLYSGSLHTDTQYF.

The chain couples TRBV6-5 to TRBJ2-7; TRBD1 is a possible D gene (6 bases). The CDR3 is made up of 15 amino acids. Germline assignment: CDR1 MNHEY and CDR2 SVGAGI. Trimming cost V 6 bases and J 5 bases, with 20 bases left between them. As DNA, the CDR3 is TGTGCCAGCAGGCTCGGACAGTTTTTGTTGAACGAGCAGTACTTC. This sequence encodes CASRLGQFLLNEQYF.

The chain couples TRBV29-1 to TRBJ2-3; 7 nucleotides match TRBD2. V shed 6 bases and J 4 bases; nucleotides not matched to a gene: 10. This CDR3 contains 14 residues. Germline V gene sequence: CDR1 SQVTM, CDR2 ANQGSEA. CDR3 region: CSVASREFADTQYF. In DNA, the CDR3 is TGCAGCGTGGCTTCGCGGGAGTTCGCAGATACGCAGTATTTT.

V usage is TRBV4-1 and J usage is TRBJ2-5; 11 bases align to TRBD1. The J call may be wrong; the DNA end is better matched by TRBJ2-7. Looked up from germline, CDR1 is MGHRA and CDR2 is YSYEKL. The CDR3 has 13 amino acids. DNA of the CDR3: TGCGCCAGCAGTGGACAGGGGGCGGACGAGCAGTACTTC. Protein: CASSGQGADEQYF.

The V call is TRBV29-1, the J call TRBJ2-2; 9 bases agree with TRBD1. The CDR3 is 15 amino acids. Germline loops: CDR1 SQVTM, CDR2 ANQGSEA. Unmatched junction bases numbered 2, after V lost 2 bases and J lost 1 base. CDR3 in DNA: TGCAGCGTTGAAACGGGACAGGGGAACACCGGGGAGCTGTTTTTT. It translates to CSVETGQGNTGELFF.

The chain is built from TRBV6-5 and TRBJ2-3; TRBD2 matches at 9 bases. CDR1 and CDR2 from the germline V gene are MNHEY and SVGAGI. There are 16 residues in the CDR3. The V segment lost 4 bases and the J segment 0 bases; nucleotides outside the gene matches: 5. Here the CDR3 reads CASSLTSGFSTDTQYF. DNA for the CDR3: TGTGCCAGCAGTTTGACTAGCGGCTTTAGCACAGATACGCAGTATTTT.

The chain joins TRBV19 to TRBJ1-1; D might be TRBD1 (6 bases). The CDR3 runs 18 residues. Germline lookup yields CDR1 LNHDA and CDR2 SQIVND (reference sequence). The ends were cut back, 7 bases at V and 1 base at J, with 25 bases in the middle. The CDR3, as DNA: TGTGCCAGTACCATAGGAGGTACAGGGTTCCTTAAGAACACTGAAGCTTTCTTT. Translated, it gives CASTIGGTGFLKNTEAFF.

The rearrangement links TRBV18 to TRBJ1-1; TRBD1 aligns across 7 bases. The trim removed 3 bases at V and 0 bases at J, leaving 1 base unmatched. Germline V gene sequence: CDR1 KGHSH, CDR2 LQKENI. The CDR3 length is 14 residues. CDR3 coding DNA: TGTGCCAGCTCACCGGGACAGATGAACACTGAAGCTTTCTTT. Its protein is CASSPGQMNTEAFF.

The V and J genes are TRBV5-4 and TRBJ2-1; D might be TRBD1 (5 bases). CDR3 length: 17 amino acids. Germline lookup yields CDR1 SGHNT and CDR2 YYREEE (reference sequence). V lost 4 bases and J 0 bases, leaving 17 bases between the germline ends. DNA for the CDR3: TGTGCCAGCAGCCTGACCCTGACAGAAAGCTCCTACAATGAGCAGTTCTTC. The encoded protein is CASSLTLTESSYNEQFF.

The rearrangement links TRBV5-5 to TRBJ1-5; D uncertain. V was trimmed by 1 base and J by 0 bases, leaving 8 bases between them. This CDR3 comprises 15 residues. CDR1 is SGHKS, CDR2 YYEKEE, per germline (reference sequence). The CDR3 is CASSLSHSSNQPQHF. In DNA form, the CDR3 reads TGTGCCAGCAGCTTGAGTCACAGTAGCAATCAGCCCCAGCATTTT.

V usage is TRBV27 and J usage is TRBJ2-7; 11 nucleotides agree with TRBD1. Trimming cost V 5 bases and J 3 bases; bases outside gene matches: 3. Germline V gives CDR1 MNHEY, CDR2 SMNVEV (reference sequence). The CDR3 extends over 14 amino acids. The CDR3 loop is CASSRGTGGYEQYF. DNA of the CDR3: TGTGCCAGCAGTAGGGGGACAGGGGGCTACGAGCAGTACTTC.

The V and J genes are TRBV5-4 and TRBJ1-1; the D gene is possibly TRBD1 (6 bases). The CDR3 loop spans 14 amino acids. The V gene's germline CDR1 is SGHNT and CDR2 YYREEE (reference sequence). Trimming removed 4 bases at V and 2 bases at J, with 12 bases between. This CDR3 reads CASSARQANTEAFF. CDR3 nucleotides: TGTGCCAGCAGCGCCCGACAGGCTAACACTGAAGCTTTCTTT.

The chain joins TRBV13 to TRBJ2-5; the match to TRBD2 covers 12 bases. This CDR3 comprises 15 residues. The germline V gene has CDR1 PRHDT and CDR2 FYEKMQ (reference sequence). With 5 bases clipped from V and 5 bases from J, the junction kept 6 bases outside the gene matches. CDR3 coding DNA: TGTGCCAGCAGCCAACTAGCGGGAGGCGGGGAGACCCAGTACTTC. It codes for CASSQLAGGGETQYF. Full variable domain (outside the CDR3, taken from reference TRBV13 and TRBJ2-5): AAGVIQSPRHLIKEKRETATLKCYPIPRHDTVYWYQQGPGQDPQFLISFYEKMQSDKGSIPDRFSAQQFSDYHSELNMSSLELGDSALYFCASSQLAGGGETQYFGPGTRLLVL.

V is TRBV7-9 and J is TRBJ2-5, with D perhaps matching TRBD1 (6 bases). The CDR3 sequence is 14 residues long. Germline assignment: CDR1 SEHNR and CDR2 FQNEAQ (reference sequence). Trimming cost V 3 bases and J 2 bases, with 10 bases left between them. Here the CDR3 reads CASSLGQGQETQYF. The DNA for the CDR3 is TGTGCCAGCAGCTTGGGCCAGGGGCAAGAGACCCAGTACTTC.

This chain uses TRBV7-2 with TRBJ1-2; 12 bases agree with TRBD1. The junction had 4 bases not matched to a gene; V was cut back by 2 bases and J by 6 bases. CDR1 is SGHTA and CDR2 is FQGNSA in the germline V gene. This CDR3 spans 15 amino acids. The CDR3 sequence: CASSLTGTGGDGYTF. In DNA, the CDR3 is TGTGCCAGCAGCTTAACCGGGACAGGGGGCGATGGCTACACCTTC.

This chain connects TRBV9 to TRBJ2-3; 7 nucleotides agree with TRBD2. This CDR3 has 15 residues. Per the germline V gene, CDR1 is SGDLS and CDR2 is YYNGEE. The junction had 7 bases not matched to a gene; V was cut back by 4 bases and J by 2 bases. The DNA of the CDR3 is TGTGCCAGCAGCCCTTCCGGGAGGCCCACAGATACGCAGTATTTT. Protein sequence: CASSPSGRPTDTQYF.

The chain couples TRBV7-9 to TRBJ1-6; 8 nucleotides line up with TRBD1. Trimming took 5 bases from V and 8 from J; bases not matched to a gene: 14. This CDR3 has 17 residues. Germline values: CDR1 SEHNR, CDR2 FQNEAQ (reference sequence). CDR3 in DNA: TGTGCCAGCAGCCCTATACGGACAGGGAAGTCGTATTCACCCCTCCACTTT. Translated: CASSPIRTGKSYSPLHF.

The chain couples TRBV4-2 to TRBJ2-7, with D unclear. CDR1 and CDR2 from the germline V gene are LGHNA and YNFKEQ. V lost 0 bases to trimming and J lost 5 bases, with 11 bases between them. The CDR3 is 14 amino acids. The CDR3 sequence: CASSQEPRIDEQYF. The CDR3 nucleotides are TGTGCCAGCAGCCAAGAGCCCAGGATCGACGAGCAGTACTTC.

The chain's CDR3 is CASKATGVQPQHF. Here the CDR3 DNA reads TGTGCCAGCAAAGCGACAGGGGTTCAGCCCCAGCATTTT. The genes are TRBV28 and TRBJ1-5; 8 nucleotides line up with TRBD1. With V trimmed by 7 bases and J by 6 bases, 5 bases remained unmatched. Germline CDR1 and CDR2: MDHEN and SYDVKM. The CDR3 loop spans 13 amino acids.

The rearrangement uses TRBV15 and TRBJ1-5; a possible D gene is TRBD1 (5 bases). CDR3 size: 14 residues. The V gene's germline CDR1 is LNHNV and CDR2 YYDKDF (reference sequence). The V end was cut by 11 bases, the J end by 0 bases, with 14 bases between. DNA of the CDR3: TGTGCCGCGGGACCGAATTATAGCAATCAGCCCCAGCATTTT. This sequence encodes CAAGPNYSNQPQHF.

The chain uses TRBV21-1 and TRBJ2-7; the table's D call TRBD2 went unverified against the DNA. TRBV21-1 is a listed pseudogene. This CDR3 is built from 11 residues. The CDR3 sequence: CASVEGYEQYF. DNA for the CDR3: TGTGCCAGCGTAGAGGGATACGAGCAGTACTTC.

This chain joins TRBV7-2 and TRBJ1-2; D not resolved. This CDR3 comprises 13 residues. Germline values: CDR1 SGHTA, CDR2 FQGNSA. The V and J ends lost 5 bases and 0 bases respectively, with 7 bases between them. CDR3 in amino acids: CASSQRPNYGYTF. For the CDR3, the DNA is TGTGCCAGCAGCCAGCGACCTAACTATGGCTACACCTTC.

The rearrangement uses TRBV28 and TRBJ2-7; 10 nucleotides agree with TRBD2. J gave up 6 bases and V 5 bases, and 7 bases lay outside the gene matches. CDR1 and CDR2 from the germline V gene are MDHEN and SYDVKM. The CDR3 runs to 14 residues. The CDR3 DNA reads TGTGCCAGCAGTCCCTTTCGGACTAGCGGCGAGCAGTACTTC. It translates to CASSPFRTSGEQYF. Complete variable domain (other parts from reference TRBV28 and TRBJ2-7): DVKVTQSSRYLVKRTGEKVFLECVQDMDHENMFWYRQDPGLGLRLIYFSYDVKMKEKGDIPEGYSVSREKKERFSLILESASTNQTSMYLCASSPFRTSGEQYFGPGTRLTVT.

The CDR3 reads CASSPPGQETQYF. DNA for the CDR3: TGCGCCAGCAGCCCCCCGGGGCAAGAGACCCAGTACTTC. The V call is TRBV4-1, the J call TRBJ2-5, with D perhaps matching TRBD2 (5 bases). CDR1 and CDR2 from the germline V gene are MGHRA and YSYEKL. V was trimmed by 4 bases and J by 2 bases, leaving 8 bases between them. CDR3 length: 13 amino acids.

The gene calls are TRBV19 and TRBJ2-7; 7 nucleotides align to TRBD1. Germline V gives CDR1 LNHDA, CDR2 SQIVND (reference sequence). This CDR3 contains 15 residues. J was trimmed by 3 bases and V by 9 bases; bases with no gene match: 14. The CDR3, as DNA: TGTGCCAGCCGCCCCAACAGGGGCCCAAGCTACGAGCAGTACTTC. Its translation: CASRPNRGPSYEQYF.

This rearrangement joins TRBV28 to TRBJ2-3, with TRBD1 matching over 7 bases. Looked up from germline, CDR1 is MDHEN and CDR2 is SYDVKM. Trimming at V came to 5 bases and at J to 5 bases, leaving 10 bases not matched to a gene. This CDR3 spans 15 amino acids. CDR3 coding DNA: TGTGCCAGCAGTCCTACAGGGGTAAAGGTAGATACGCAGTATTTT. The encoded protein is CASSPTGVKVDTQYF.

The rearrangement uses TRBV7-8 and TRBJ2-3, with 7 bases lining up with TRBD2. The CDR3 runs 15 residues. With 4 bases clipped from V and 9 bases from J, the junction kept 13 bases outside the gene matches. In germline, CDR1 is SGHVS, CDR2 FQNEAQ. This CDR3 is CASSSWGGAARTQYF. The CDR3 nucleotides read TGTGCCAGCAGCTCGTGGGGGGGTGCGGCCCGAACGCAGTATTTT. Supplemented by reference TRBV7-8 and TRBJ2-3, the full variable domain reads GAGVSQSPRYKVAKRGQDVALRCDPISGHVSLFWYQQALGQGPEFLTYFQNEAQLDKSGLPSDRFFAERPEGSVSTLKIQRTQQEDSAVYLCASSSWGGAARTQYFGPGTRLTVL.

This clone was detected only once. The rearrangement joins TRBV27 to TRBJ2-2; 8 positions match TRBD1. Germline V gene sequence: CDR1 MNHEY, CDR2 SMNVEV (reference sequence). CDR3 length: 19 amino acids. V gave up 4 bases and J gave up 4 bases; unmatched junction bases: 17. The CDR3 region is CASSSPLLTGTGTTGELFF. DNA of the CDR3: TGTGCCAGCAGTTCTCCCCTCCTCACCGGGACAGGCACCACCGGGGAGCTGTTTTTT.